This TCR beta chain was captured by sequencing in a study of Graves' ophthalmopathy and Graves' hyperthyroidism. RNA transcripts yielded amplified TCR beta CDR3 regions. Second-round multiplex PCR followed a first-round RT-PCR using HTBI primers. In TCRdb, the multiplex PCR reads were re-called with MiXCR into one record per CDR3 protein. The table has roughly 480,000 distinct CDR3 sequences, roughly an eighth seen once. The CDR3 sequence is 14 residues long. The V gene's germline CDR1 is SGHTA and CDR2 FQGNSA. Trimming left V 3 bases short and J 4 bases short, with 13 bases between. There are many counts of this clonotype.

The source material was blood. The rearrangement joins TRBV7-2 to TRBJ2-7, with D perhaps assigned TRBD1 or TRBD2 (5 bases each). The TCR sequence derives from a woman aged 30 to 39 with Graves' ophthalmopathy. CDR3 region: CASSLGRVDYEQYF. In DNA form, the CDR3 reads TGTGCCAGCAGCTTGGGGCGGGTCGATTACGAGCAGTACTTC.